Detailed here is one T cell receptor beta chain. Its antigen is still unknown. It was with a sample-barcoded 5' primer and a J-beta primer mix that a second PCR of about 6 to 11 cycles was run. Every individual sample yielded 2.5 million or more paired-end reads (each containing CDR3). Each CDR3 protein is one row after TCRdb ran MiXCR on the 5' RACE reads. The table has roughly 550,000 distinct CDR3 sequences, more than 20% seen once; the top ten hold under 9%. These data come from a study of blood T cells in healthy people across ages. Study conclusions and caveats: Roughly linear age-related decline in beta diversity appeared, significant by age about 40. More naive CD4+ cells and higher diversity were found in long-lived than in aged donors. What prevented conclusive comparison of naive and antigen-experienced cells was that PBMCs were unsorted.

CDR1 is LGHNA, CDR2 YSLEER, per germline. This CDR3 has 18 amino acids. V was clipped by 3 bases and J by 0 bases, with 15 bases between them. The sample was also linked to a second study, of T cells of mothers and their children.

This receptor was identified in a boy aged 5-17 years in good health. The chain links TRBV4-3 to TRBJ2-6; maybe TRBD1 (6 bases). Sequenced material: blood. Written as DNA, the CDR3 is TGCGCCAGCAGCCAGCGGACAGAGAGGCTCTCTGGGGCCAACGTCCTGACTTTC. Protein product: CASSQRTERLSGANVLTF.